This T cell receptor beta chain was recovered during a study of beta chain features in type 1 diabetes (dated 2018 in TCRdb). In terms of the full investigation: Patients and healthy donors did not differ in mean age, gender distribution, total cell number or subset yield. A total of roughly 99 million sorted cells were examined across all samples, and the number of cells per subset was strongly correlated with RNA yield. The study compared TCRB repertoires of sorted circulating CD4+ T cell subsets between recently diagnosed type 1 diabetes patients and matched healthy donors. Naive and central memory subsets were obtained from all 30 or so donors, but regulatory and stem cell-like memory subsets were isolated from only 8 patients and 8 healthy donors. The full study reports these points: PCR may preferentially amplify shorter templates, but because patient and control samples were amplified and corrected together, any resulting skew would affect both groups equally. Because small numbers of individuals were included in the HLA sub-analyses, any influence of HLA type on TCRB rearrangement was left unresolved. Because cDNA was sequenced instead of genomic DNA, highly expressing activated cells could be over-represented, though the groups showed no difference in activation or CD3 levels. In all four CD4+ subsets, TCRB CDR3 length was moderately but significantly shorter in type 1 diabetes patients. Naive, central memory and regulatory TCRB repertoires appeared to be more alike among patients than among healthy donors. Fewer insertions and more nucleotide deletions at VDJ recombination sites were observed in patients with type 1 diabetes, implying thymic rearrangement abnormalities.

From cysteine to phenylalanine, the CDR3 is 12 amino acids long. Left in the record is the CDR3 DNA by itself, 36 bases read in frame from the first base. Cut back by 1 base and 4 bases, the V and J ends lie 3 bases apart. The germline V gene gives CDR1 as KGHSH and CDR2 as LQKENI. A single peripheral blood draw of approximately 120 mL on average was collected from each donor into heparinised tubes. A BD FACSAria II was used to sort naive, central memory, regulatory and stem cell-like memory CD4+ T cells with a panel that included CD45RO, CCR7, CD25, CD127, CD95 and CD27. Purity was above 95% for every sorted population. PBMCs were separated immediately by Lymphoprep density gradient centrifugation and were stained directly, without being cultured. Samples were stained and sorted in pairs, with one healthy donor and one patient per experiment, so that batch effects were minimized. This clone came up a few times. Its antigen remains undetermined. There are no base qualities to consult, and no much larger clone falls within one base. Other DNA sequences of this sample code for an identical CDR3.

The High Capacity cDNA Reverse Transcription Kit was used to reverse transcribe all of the isolated RNA, meaning that expressed TCRB transcripts were what got sequenced. Deep immunoSEQ sequencing was applied to naive, central memory and regulatory T cell samples, giving an average of approximately 3.8 million total reads per sample. Sorted cells were lysed in RLT buffer and RNA was extracted with DNase-treated RNeasy Micro or Mini kits, depending on cell number. To prevent cross-contamination, every cell subset was processed on its own, while patient and healthy donor samples were processed together. The immunoSEQ multiplex PCR was used to amplify TCRB sequences from cDNA, generating 87-bp fragments that spanned the CDR3 region. Sequencing of the amplicons was done on the Illumina HiSeq platform. The authors' analysis ran thus. PCR bias was corrected computationally using synthetic template baselines, and reads within Hamming distance 2 were collapsed, with unmergeable singletons discarded. Reads were aligned to IMGT to assign V, D and J genes, CDR3 length, and insertions or deletions at six rearrangement sites. Within each subset, clonotype counts were normalized to the number of sorted cells before true diversity and Gini coefficients were calculated with the tcR R package. The overlap coefficient, calculated on TCRB nucleotide sequences, was used to measure repertoire sharing. As a proxy for the pre-selection repertoire, out-of-frame TCRB sequences from naive cells were analyzed. In TCRdb, the immuneACCESS table is reduced to in-frame sequences with V and J assigned. These tables do not hold every clone; where another copy was compared, an unresolved V gene accounts for under half, and the others remain unexplained. V, J and clone size are taken as reported in that table, and D and trimming were inferred from the DNA itself. Within this sample are hundreds of thousands of clones, with more than 11% of them counted one time only. Less than 0.04% of the sample belongs to the ten largest clones.

This sequence was found in a man aged 30 to 45 in good health. The sample consisted of naive CD4+ T cells from blood. The sample's cell subset or site label, decoded: true naive CD4+ T cells. The chain is assembled from TRBV18 and TRBJ2-3, with the identity of the D gene unclear. The nucleotides are TGTGCCAGCTCACCACGAGCAGATACGCAGTATTTT. Its amino acids are CASSPRADTQYF.